The source of this T cell receptor beta chain is a study of blood T cell repertoires in COVID-19. About the study: The United States, Italy and Spain supplied acute and convalescent COVID-19 samples. The analysed material was cDNA or gDNA that came from T cells, B-cell-depleted T cells, or PBMCs.

Germline CDR1 SQVTM, CDR2 ANQGSEA. V was pared by 4 bases and J by 5 bases, with 4 bases of the junction left unmatched. The CDR3 totals 12 residues. In the source study's methods: Reference gene primer amplification yielded estimated nucleated cell counts. This table comes from immunoSEQ multiplex PCR, and its TCRdb copy is limited to in-frame clones, with some not included. The D gene and trimming were derived from the DNA, and the V and J assignments and clone size from that table. Altogether more than 250,000 clones are present, about 86% being singletons, with the ten largest covering over 2%. The rearrangement joins TRBV29-1 to TRBJ2-5; 7 bases are shared with TRBD2. This receptor was identified in a woman in her twenties or thirties who had recovered from COVID-19. Sequenced material: peripheral blood. CDR3 region: CSVVGREETQYF. CDR3 coding DNA: TGCAGCGTTGTGGGGCGGGAGGAGACCCAGTACTTC.